This T cell receptor beta chain derives from a study of T cells in narcolepsy. This table comes from immunoSEQ multiplex PCR, and its TCRdb copy is limited to in-frame clones, with some not included. Altogether fewer than 35,000 clones are present, around 86% being singletons, with the ten largest covering about 2.5%. The germline V gene encodes CDR1 KGHSH and CDR2 LQKENI. The J segment lost 0 bases and the V segment lost 3 bases, leaving 2 bases of the junction unmatched. CDR3 length equals 16 residues. The sequencing input was CD45RA- memory CD4+ T cells from PBMCs. V usage is TRBV18 and J usage is TRBJ2-2, with 9 bases fitting TRBD2. The receptor was derived from a human donor with narcolepsy. The CDR3 region has the DNA TGTGCCAGCTCACCCTTAGCGGGGGCGAACACCGGGGAGCTGTTTTTT. It is translated as CASSPLAGANTGELFF.